The next 3 T cell receptor beta chains were all read from a single sample in a study of cytomegalovirus exposure and HLA in healthy donors. The PCR ran on 60 Vbeta and 13 Jbeta primers. Sequencing used immunoSEQ multiplex PCR; TCRdb keeps in-frame clones, though not all of them. The sample table sets out 130,000 or so clones. Sequences were obtained from PBMCs. The receptors come from a woman in her thirties or forties in good health and CMV-seropositive.

The rearrangement uses TRBV7-2 and TRBJ2-2, with 7 bases aligning to TRBD2. J lost 4 bases, V lost 8 bases, and 7 bases had no gene match. The germline V gene has CDR1 SGHTA and CDR2 FQGNSA. CDR3 length: 14 residues. CDR3 residues: CASRTSASTGELFF. The DNA of the CDR3 is TGTGCCAGCCGAACTAGCGCCTCCACCGGGGAGCTGTTTTTT.

This chain joins TRBV5-4 and TRBJ2-1; tentatively, D is TRBD2 (6 bases). The germline V gene encodes CDR1 SGHNT and CDR2 YYREEE (reference sequence). The CDR3 sequence is 14 residues long. Trimming took off 4 bases at V and 8 bases at J, with 16 bases between the two ends. CDR3 coding DNA: TGTGCCAGCAGCCGGGGACTTGATAGGTATGAGCAGTTCTTC. Amino acid sequence: CASSRGLDRYEQFF.

The chain carries TRBV2 and TRBJ2-2, with a weak D call TRBD2 (7 bases). The germline V gene has CDR1 SNHLY and CDR2 FYNNEI. The CDR3 runs 15 residues. V was pared by 2 bases and J by 7 bases, with 14 bases between. DNA for the CDR3: TGTGCCAGCAGTGAATCTGGGGGGGCGGTCGGGGAGCTGTTTTTT. This codes for CASSESGGAVGELFF.